Below are 9 T cell receptor beta chains sequenced from a single sample in a study of cytomegalovirus exposure and HLA in healthy donors. The primer mix had 60 Vbeta and 13 Jbeta primers. Measured with immunoSEQ multiplex PCR; TCRdb has only the in-frame clones, and not every one. The table lists around 130,000 clones, 82% of them singletons. The material sequenced was PBMCs. These receptors originate from a boy aged 10-17 years in good health and CMV-seronegative.

In this sample, this clone turned up a few times. The chain carries TRBV13 and TRBJ2-7, with 7 bases matching TRBD1. Germline values: CDR1 PRHDT, CDR2 FYEKMQ (reference sequence). V was pared by 3 bases and J by 4 bases, with 15 bases of the junction left unmatched. This CDR3 comprises 17 residues. Written as DNA, the CDR3 is TGTGCCAGCAGCTTCCACAGGGGAAACCCCCCGGTGTACGAGCAGTACTTC. Translated: CASSFHRGNPPVYEQYF.

The J gene is TRBJ2-7, the V gene TRBV5-6; 11 nucleotides match TRBD1. The CDR3 is 14 residues long. Germline CDR1 reads SGHDT; CDR2 reads YYEEEE. V shed 4 bases, J shed 5 bases, and the junction held 5 bases outside the gene matches. CDR3 in amino acids: CASSTDRGLHEQYF. For the CDR3, the DNA is TGTGCCAGCAGCACGGACAGGGGGCTCCACGAGCAGTACTTC.

V is TRBV5-6 and J is TRBJ2-3, with a weak D call TRBD2 (6 bases). The germline CDR1 and CDR2 sequences are SGHDT and YYEEEE. The ends were cut back, 2 bases at V and 2 bases at J, with 18 bases in the middle. This CDR3 is built from 17 residues. Written as DNA, the CDR3 is TGTGCCAGCAGCTTCGCCACCGGGACTTTCGTCACAGATACGCAGTATTTT. The encoded protein is CASSFATGTFVTDTQYF.

The chain links TRBV7-9 to TRBJ2-5, with TRBD2 identical over 9 bases. CDR3 length: 14 amino acids. The ends lost 4 bases at V and 2 bases at J; junction bases unmatched: 2. Germline assignment: CDR1 SEHNR and CDR2 FQNEAQ (reference sequence). The DNA of the CDR3 is TGTGCCAGCAGCTCTAGCGGGGCACAAGAGACCCAGTACTTC. This sequence encodes CASSSSGAQETQYF.

The chain joins TRBV4-2 to TRBJ2-1, with D possibly matching TRBD1 (5 bases). The V gene's germline CDR1 is LGHNA and CDR2 YNFKEQ. The CDR3 is 14 residues long. The V end lost 5 bases, the J end lost 0 bases, and 8 bases lay between the germline ends. CDR3 in amino acids: CASSDSSSYNEQFF. The DNA for the CDR3 is TGTGCCAGCAGCGACAGTAGCTCCTACAATGAGCAGTTCTTC.

This CDR3 reads CASSEGRRGDETQYF. CDR3 DNA sequence: TGTGCCAGCAGTGAAGGCCGGCGGGGTGATGAGACCCAGTACTTC. This chain connects TRBV6-1 to TRBJ2-5; the D gene is possibly TRBD2 (6 bases). Germline V lookup: CDR1 MNHNS, CDR2 SASEGT. V was cut by 1 base and J by 5 bases, with 14 bases left in between. The CDR3 runs to 15 residues.

V and J are TRBV30 and TRBJ2-7; TRBD1 aligns across 11 bases. V shed 5 bases, J shed 5 bases, and the junction held 8 bases outside the gene matches. The CDR3 consists of 14 residues. CDR1 GTSNPN and CDR2 SVGIG come from the germline V gene (reference sequence). CDR3 region: CAWARGQGVNEQYF. For the CDR3, the DNA is TGTGCCTGGGCCCGGGGACAGGGGGTGAACGAGCAGTACTTC. The variable domain in full, with the rest retrieved from reference TRBV30 and TRBJ2-7, is SQTIHQWPATLVQPVGSPLSLECTVEGTSNPNLYWYRQAAGRGLQLLFYSVGIGQISSEVPQNLSASRPQDRQFILSSKKLLLSDSGFYLCAWARGQGVNEQYFGPGTRLTVT.

The chain carries TRBV29-1 and TRBJ2-5; 7 nucleotides line up with TRBD2. Germline assignment: CDR1 SQVTM and CDR2 ANQGSEA. The CDR3 is 15 amino acids. V dropped 0 bases and J dropped 5; count of bases not matched to a gene: 9. CDR3 nucleotide sequence: TGCAGCGTTGAAGAGGGGGGGGGATGGAAGGAGACCCAGTACTTC. This codes for CSVEEGGGWKETQYF.

The chain recombines TRBV25-1 with TRBJ2-7; 8 bases match TRBD1. This CDR3 comprises 13 residues. V lost 4 bases, J lost 3 bases, and 2 bases stayed unmatched. CDR1 and CDR2 (germline): MGHDK, SYGVNS. The CDR3 DNA sequence: TGTGCCAGCAGTGGGACAGGGCACTACGAGCAGTACTTC. This translates into CASSGTGHYEQYF.